The TCR beta chain under discussion was sequenced for a study of vaccination and CD4 T cells after COVID-19. General observations from the study: Nearly all convalescent vaccine-specific clones, 304 of 307, recognized only SARS-CoV-2 spike. Convalescent patients had a median roughly 90% of reactive clones appearing only post-vaccination.

Remarks on this clonotype: Its antigen is still unknown.

This CDR3 has 14 amino acids. CDR1 is MNHEY, CDR2 SVGAGI, per germline. J lost 7 bases, V lost 0 bases, and 3 bases had no gene match. As to treatment: 10-day PBMC culture with coronavirus spike peptide pools or control peptides (ViraFEST assay). Sequenced with the Oncomine TCR Beta short-read assay was DNA taken from cultured CD4+ T cells. Each CDR3 protein gets one entry after TCRdb re-called the PCR reads with MiXCR. The sample consists of some 9,000 distinct CDR3 sequences, 45% to 60% of them appearing once. The sequenced sample consisted of CD4+ T cells from blood, cultured in vitro. This receptor was taken from a human donor who had recovered from COVID-19. The chain is built from TRBV6-5 and TRBJ1-1; 9 bases fit TRBD1. CDR3 protein: CASSYSGQGGEAFF. The CDR3 DNA reads TGTGCCAGCAGTTACTCGGGACAGGGAGGTGAAGCTTTCTTT.